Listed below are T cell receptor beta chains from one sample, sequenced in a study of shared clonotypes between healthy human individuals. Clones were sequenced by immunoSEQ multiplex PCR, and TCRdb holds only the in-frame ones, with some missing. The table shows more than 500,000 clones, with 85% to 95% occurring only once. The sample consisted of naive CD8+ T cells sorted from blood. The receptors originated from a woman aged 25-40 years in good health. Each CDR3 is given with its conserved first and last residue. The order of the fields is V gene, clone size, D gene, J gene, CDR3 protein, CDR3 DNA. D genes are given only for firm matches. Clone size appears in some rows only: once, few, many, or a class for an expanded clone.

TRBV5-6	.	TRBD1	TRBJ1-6	CASSAGTGMSPLHF	TGTGCCAGCAGCGCCGGGACAGGGATGTCACCCCTCCACTTT
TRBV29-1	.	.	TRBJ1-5	CSVAPGLNQPQHF	TGCAGCGTTGCCCCGGGGCTGAATCAGCCCCAGCATTTT
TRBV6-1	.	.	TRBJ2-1	CASRSAPDEQFF	TGTGCCAGCAGGTCGGCCCCAGATGAGCAGTTCTTC
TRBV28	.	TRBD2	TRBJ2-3	CASSPASGSNTDTQYF	TGTGCCAGCAGTCCGGCTAGCGGGAGTAACACAGATACGCAGTATTTT
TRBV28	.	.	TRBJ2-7	CASSLGSYEQYF	TGTGCCAGCAGTTTGGGATCCTACGAGCAGTACTTC
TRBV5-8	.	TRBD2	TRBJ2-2	CASSLLAGASGELFF	TGTGCCAGCAGCTTACTAGCGGGAGCCAGCGGGGAGCTGTTTTTT
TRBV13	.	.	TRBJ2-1	CASSLLGSSYNEQFF	TGTGCCAGCAGCTTATTAGGGAGTAGCTACAATGAGCAGTTCTTC
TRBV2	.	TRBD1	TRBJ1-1	CASNHPGQGNTEAFF	TGTGCCAGCAACCACCCGGGACAGGGGAACACTGAAGCTTTCTTT
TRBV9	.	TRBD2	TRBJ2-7	CASSVTLPLAGWGEQYF	TGTGCCAGCAGCGTGACTCTACCACTAGCGGGATGGGGCGAGCAGTACTTC
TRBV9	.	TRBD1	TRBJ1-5	CASSPGAGGSNQPQHF	TGTGCCAGCAGCCCCGGGGCAGGGGGCAGCAATCAGCCCCAGCATTTT
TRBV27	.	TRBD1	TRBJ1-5	CASGSRQGGNQPQHF	TGTGCCAGCGGCTCACGACAGGGAGGCAATCAGCCCCAGCATTTT
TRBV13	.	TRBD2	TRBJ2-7	CASSPETSGRIDEQYF	TGTGCCAGCAGCCCGGAGACTAGCGGGAGGATCGACGAGCAGTACTTC
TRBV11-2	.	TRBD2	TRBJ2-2	CASSLVGGRAVGELFF	TGTGCCAGCAGCTTAGTAGGCGGGAGGGCGGTCGGGGAGCTGTTTTTT
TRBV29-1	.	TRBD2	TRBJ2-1	CSVEEPTSGLSYNEQFF	TGCAGCGTTGAAGAACCGACTAGCGGATTATCCTACAATGAGCAGTTCTTC
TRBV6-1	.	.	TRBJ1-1	CASSWTGAFF	TGTGCCAGCAGTTGGACCGGAGCTTTCTTT
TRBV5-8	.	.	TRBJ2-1	CASTPVPDQFF	TGTGCCAGCACTCCGGTCCCGGATCAGTTCTTC
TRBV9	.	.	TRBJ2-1	CASSVQGREQFF	TGTGCCAGCAGCGTCCAGGGGCGGGAGCAGTTCTTC
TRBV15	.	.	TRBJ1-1	CATSRDWTQGIMATTEAFF	TGTGCCACCAGCAGAGATTGGACTCAGGGGATAATGGCTACCACTGAAGCTTTCTTT
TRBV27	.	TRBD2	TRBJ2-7	CASSWGLANEQYF	TGTGCCAGCAGTTGGGGACTAGCAAACGAGCAGTACTTC
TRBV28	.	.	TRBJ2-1	CASSSLESSSYNEQFF	TGTGCCAGCAGCTCCCTCGAATCTAGCTCCTACAATGAGCAGTTCTTC
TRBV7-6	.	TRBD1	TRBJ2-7	CASSFPEGQGYEQYF	TGTGCCAGCAGCTTCCCCGAGGGACAGGGCTACGAGCAGTACTTC
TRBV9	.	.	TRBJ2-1	CASSVWLAEDNEQFF	TGTGCCAGCAGCGTATGGTTAGCGGAGGACAATGAGCAGTTCTTC
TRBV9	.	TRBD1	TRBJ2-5	CASSPWTGETQYF	TGTGCCAGCAGCCCCTGGACAGGAGAGACCCAGTACTTC
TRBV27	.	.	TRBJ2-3	CASSLSATPDPDTQYF	TGTGCCAGCAGTTTATCCGCTACCCCCGACCCAGATACGCAGTATTTT
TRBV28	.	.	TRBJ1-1	CASRPQGRRRTEAFF	TGTGCCAGCAGGCCTCAGGGAAGGAGGCGGACTGAAGCTTTCTTT
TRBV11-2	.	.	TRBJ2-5	CASSPGLQETQYF	TGTGCCAGCAGCCCGGGACTTCAAGAGACCCAGTACTTC
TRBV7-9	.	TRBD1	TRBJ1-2	CASSLAGTGEGYTF	TGTGCCAGCAGCTTAGCGGGGACAGGGGAAGGCTACACCTTC
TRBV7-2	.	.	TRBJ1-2	CASSLAAGDRRYGYTF	TGTGCCAGCAGCTTAGCAGCAGGCGATAGGCGATATGGCTACACCTTC
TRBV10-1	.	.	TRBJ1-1	CASSEPSDGTEAFF	TGCGCCAGCAGTGAGCCGTCGGACGGCACTGAAGCTTTCTTT
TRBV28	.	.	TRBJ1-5	CASSLWHYSNQPQHF	TGTGCCAGCAGTTTATGGCATTATAGCAATCAGCCCCAGCATTTT
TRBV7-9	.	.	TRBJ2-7	CASSSPGSYEQYF	TGTGCCAGCAGCTCTCCAGGGTCCTACGAGCAGTACTTC
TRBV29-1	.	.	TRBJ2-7	CSVAPRGWEEQYF	TGCAGCGTTGCGCCACGCGGTTGGGAGGAGCAGTACTTC
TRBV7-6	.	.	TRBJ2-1	CASSPETWPSSYNEQFF	TGTGCCAGCAGCCCGGAAACGTGGCCTAGCTCCTACAATGAGCAGTTCTTC
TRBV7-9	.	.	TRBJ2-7	CASSPDPPGAYEQYF	TGTGCCAGCAGTCCGGACCCCCCGGGAGCCTACGAGCAGTACTTC
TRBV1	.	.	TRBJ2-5	CTSSQEETQYF	TGCACCAGCAGCCAAGAAGAGACCCAGTACTTC
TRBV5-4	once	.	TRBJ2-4	CASNVWGSGNIQYF	TGTGCCAGCAACGTTTGGGGATCGGGAAACATTCAGTACTTC
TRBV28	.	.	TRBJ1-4	CASAEGDTVNEKLFF	TGTGCCAGCGCAGAGGGGGACACGGTAAATGAAAAACTGTTTTTT
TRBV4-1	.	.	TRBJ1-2	CASSQVVGRGRGYTF	TGCGCCAGCAGCCAAGTTGTGGGCCGGGGCAGGGGCTACACCTTC
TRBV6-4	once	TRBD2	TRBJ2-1	CASRLAGNEQFF	TGTGCCAGCAGGTTAGCGGGAAATGAGCAGTTCTTC
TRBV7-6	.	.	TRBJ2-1	CASSPRGLEQFF	TGTGCCAGCAGCCCCAGAGGGCTCGAGCAGTTCTTC
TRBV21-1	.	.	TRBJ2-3	CASSKSGTSGRSVTDTQYF	TGTGCCAGCAGCAAATCAGGGACTAGCGGGAGGTCGGTCACAGATACGCAGTATTTT
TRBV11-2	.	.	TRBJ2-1	CASSLEADNNEQFF	TGTGCCAGCAGCTTAGAAGCGGACAACAATGAGCAGTTCTTC
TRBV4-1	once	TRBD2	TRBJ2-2	CASSQDASGIDTGELFF	TGCGCCAGCAGCCAAGACGCGAGCGGGATCGACACCGGGGAGCTGTTTTTT
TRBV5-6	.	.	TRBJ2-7	CASSLGGIYEQYF	TGTGCCAGCAGCTTAGGCGGGATCTACGAGCAGTACTTC
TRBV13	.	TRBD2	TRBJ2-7	CASSYPSGSSYEQYF	TGTGCCAGCAGCTACCCTAGCGGGAGCTCCTACGAGCAGTACTTC